These 17 T cell receptor beta chains were sequenced from one sample in a study of beta chain features in type 1 diabetes. Their antigens are not known. Study-level findings and limits: Type 1 diabetes patients had moderately but significantly shorter TCRB CDR3s in all four CD4+ subsets.

What was sequenced were expressed TCRB transcripts, since all of the isolated RNA had been reverse transcribed. Libraries were prepared by immunoSEQ multiplex PCR; TCRdb keeps only in-frame clonotypes and omits some of them. The data contain around 280,000 clones, around 16% of them singletons. Sample: naive CD4+ T cells from blood. These receptors were obtained from a man between 18 and 29 years old with type 1 diabetes.

This chain connects TRBV15 to TRBJ2-1, with 8 bases that match TRBD2. The CDR3 consists of 16 residues. Germline lookup yields CDR1 LNHNV and CDR2 YYDKDF (reference sequence). The V segment lost 7 bases and the J segment 7 bases; nucleotides outside the gene matches: 15. Here the CDR3 reads CATNSYIGTRLNEQFF. The CDR3 DNA sequence: TGTGCCACCAATTCCTATATCGGGACTAGGTTAAATGAGCAGTTCTTC. Full variable domain (remainder filled in from reference TRBV15 and TRBJ2-1): DAMVIQNPRYQVTQFGKPVTLSCSQTLNHNVMYWYQQKSSQAPKLLFHYYDKDFNNEADTPDNFQSRRPNTSFCFLDIRSPGLGDTAMYLCATNSYIGTRLNEQFFGPGTRLTVL.

J is TRBJ1-2 and V is TRBV9, with D maybe TRBD1 (5 bases). From germline, CDR1 is SGDLS and CDR2 YYNGEE. The CDR3 consists of 14 residues. Trimming left V 0 bases short and J 3 bases short, with 9 bases between. CDR3 DNA: TGTGCCAGCAGCGTAGGGATAGGGGACTATGGCTACACCTTC. Translating gives CASSVGIGDYGYTF.

In its sample, this clone was seen a few times. At the DNA level, this CDR3 is encoded by other sequences in the same sample as well. The rearrangement joins TRBV7-9 to TRBJ2-5; 7 nucleotides align to TRBD1. Germline CDR1 reads SEHNR; CDR2 reads FQNEAQ (reference sequence). This CDR3 is built from 14 residues. The J segment lost 2 bases and the V segment lost 5 bases, leaving 5 bases of the junction unmatched. Written as DNA, the CDR3 is TGTGCCAGCAGCCCAGGGACAGCACAAGAGACCCAGTACTTC. It yields the protein CASSPGTAQETQYF.

A few counts support this clone. The chain employs TRBV30 and TRBJ1-6, with 8 bases identical to TRBD1. The germline CDR1 and CDR2 sequences are GTSNPN and SVGIG (reference sequence). After removal of 3 bases from V and 7 bases from J, the junction contained 23 bases not matched to a gene. The CDR3 runs 20 residues. CDR3 bases: TGTGCCTGGAGATCAAGTCCGGGACAGGCCCAGTTACGGTGGAATTCACCCCTCCACTTT. As protein: CAWRSSPGQAQLRWNSPLHF.

The J gene is TRBJ2-2, the V gene TRBV6-5, with a weak D call TRBD2 (5 bases). Germline assignment: CDR1 MNHEY and CDR2 SVGAGI. Trimming removed 6 bases at V and 2 bases at J, with 10 bases between. This CDR3 has 14 amino acids. Here the CDR3 reads CASRGAANTGELFF. As DNA, the CDR3 is TGTGCCAGCAGGGGAGCAGCCAACACCGGGGAGCTGTTTTTT.

The chain joins TRBV6-4 to TRBJ2-5; possibly TRBD1 for D (6 bases). Germline V gene data show CDR1 as MRHNA and CDR2 as SNTAGT. Trimming took 7 bases from V and 2 from J, leaving 17 bases between them. The CDR3 is made up of 15 amino acids. DNA for the CDR3: TGTGCCAGCATTGGACTCTTAGGGGGACAAGAGACCCAGTACTTC. Its translation: CASIGLLGGQETQYF.

This clone showed up just a few times. CDR3 amino acids: CASREKQGGATEAFF. The DNA for the CDR3 is TGTGCCAGCAGGGAGAAACAGGGTGGCGCCACTGAAGCTTTCTTT. The chain is built from TRBV7-2 and TRBJ1-1; D possibly corresponds to TRBD1 (6 bases). This CDR3 contains 15 residues. V lost 6 bases and J 4 bases, leaving 18 bases between the germline ends. The germline V gene encodes CDR1 SGHTA and CDR2 FQGNSA.

The gene calls are TRBV9 and TRBJ1-1; 7 nucleotides agree with TRBD1. CDR1 and CDR2 from the germline V gene are SGDLS and YYNGEE. With 3 bases clipped from V and 4 bases from J, the junction kept 3 bases outside the gene matches. The CDR3 sequence is 13 residues long. The CDR3 spells CASSAGGGTEAFF. CDR3 DNA: TGTGCCAGCAGCGCAGGGGGAGGCACTGAAGCTTTCTTT.

This clone turned up a few times. V usage is TRBV4-2 and J usage is TRBJ1-2; D gene unclear. The V end was cut by 4 bases, the J end by 7 bases, with 16 bases between. This CDR3 comprises 14 residues. Germline V gene data show CDR1 as LGHNA and CDR2 as YNFKEQ. In nucleotides, the CDR3 is TGTGCCAGCAGCCTCGGCCTCTCCAGAGGTGGCTACACCTTC. It encodes CASSLGLSRGGYTF.

Only a few counts were recorded for this clone. CDR3 sequence reads: CSVGRVSGAGELFF. DNA of the CDR3: TGCAGCGTTGGAAGGGTCAGCGGTGCCGGGGAGCTGTTTTTT. V usage is TRBV29-1 and J usage is TRBJ2-2, with D perhaps TRBD2 (5 bases). Between the trimmed V and J ends, which lost 4 bases and 6 bases, there was a span of 15 bases. The CDR3 runs to 14 residues. Per germline, CDR1 SQVTM and CDR2 ANQGSEA.

This clone was seen a handful of times. V gene TRBV4-1 combines with J gene TRBJ1-1; 8 bases map to TRBD1. Germline CDR1 is MGHRA and CDR2 is YSYEKL. V gave up 0 bases and J gave up 3 bases; unmatched junction bases: 6. There are 16 residues in the CDR3. CDR3 region: CASSQEEEQGDTEAFF. Written as DNA, the CDR3 is TGCGCCAGCAGCCAAGAGGAGGAACAGGGGGACACTGAAGCTTTCTTT.

This clone was counted once. V usage is TRBV15 and J usage is TRBJ1-4, with 7 bases aligning to TRBD1. CDR3 length equals 15 residues. V was clipped by 7 bases and J by 7 bases; unmatched bases: 12. CDR1 LNHNV and CDR2 YYDKDF come from the germline V gene (reference sequence). As DNA, the CDR3 is TGTGCCACCACAATGTTTAGGGGGCGAACTGAAAAACTGTTTTTT. Its translation: CATTMFRGRTEKLFF.

V usage is TRBV7-2 and J usage is TRBJ2-3; 9 bases are shared with TRBD2. The CDR3 length is 17 residues. CDR1 and CDR2 from the germline V gene are SGHTA and FQGNSA. V lost 1 base, J lost 0 bases, and 5 bases stayed unmatched. Written as DNA, the CDR3 is TGTGCCAGCAGCTTAGAGCGGCGGGGGGGAAGCACAGATACGCAGTATTTT. This translates into CASSLERRGGSTDTQYF. Together with reference TRBV7-2 and TRBJ2-3, the CDR3 gives the full variable domain: GAGVSQSPSNKVTEKGKDVELRCDPISGHTALYWYRQSLGQGLEFLIYFQGNSAPDKSGLPSDRFSAERTGGSVSTLTIQRTQQEDSAVYLCASSLERRGGSTDTQYFGPGTRLTVL.

The chain is built from TRBV6-6 and TRBJ2-1, with D maybe TRBD1 (6 bases). The CDR3 extends over 15 amino acids. Germline assignment: CDR1 MNHNY and CDR2 SVGAGI (reference sequence). With 2 bases removed from V and 4 bases from J, the gap between germline ends came to 12 bases. CDR3 residues: CASSYRGTQYNEQFF. The CDR3 DNA reads TGTGCCAGCAGTTACAGGGGGACACAATACAATGAGCAGTTCTTC.

The chain recombines TRBV5-1 with TRBJ2-7; D perhaps matches TRBD2 (5 bases). The V end was cut by 7 bases, the J end by 0 bases, with 14 bases between. The V gene's germline CDR1 is SGHRS and CDR2 YFSETQ. This CDR3 has 14 amino acids. DNA of the CDR3: TGCGCCAGCCGGGGAAGTAGAATCTCCTACGAGCAGTACTTC. It yields the protein CASRGSRISYEQYF.

The chain couples TRBV7-8 to TRBJ2-3; 8 bases match TRBD2. The germline V gene has CDR1 SGHVS and CDR2 FQNEAQ. Trimming cost V 5 bases and J 6 bases; bases outside gene matches: 7. The CDR3 loop spans 14 amino acids. The CDR3 nucleotides read TGTGCCAGCAGCCGGACTAGCCTGACGGATACGCAGTATTTT. This gives the protein CASSRTSLTDTQYF.

The chain links TRBV10-2 to TRBJ1-1, with TRBD1 identical over 12 bases. With V trimmed by 7 bases and J by 3 bases, 3 bases remained unmatched. The CDR3 extends over 14 amino acids. Germline values: CDR1 WSHSY, CDR2 SAAADI. The CDR3 loop is CASTGQGAYTEAFF. CDR3 nucleotide sequence: TGCGCCAGCACGGGACAGGGGGCGTACACTGAAGCTTTCTTT.